The 32 T cell receptor beta chains in this list originate from one sample, sequenced in a study of cytomegalovirus exposure and HLA in healthy donors. A multiplex PCR was run with 60 Vbeta primers and 13 Jbeta primers. TCRdb's table, derived via immunoSEQ multiplex PCR, lists solely in-frame clones and lacks some. Of over 150,000 clones listed, about 80% are singletons. The specimen was PBMCs. These receptor sequences come from a man between 25 and 39 years old in good health and CMV-seropositive.

The CDR3 loop reads CASSPLGGRNYEQYF. The CDR3 DNA sequence: TGTGCCAGCAGCCCGCTGGGCGGGAGGAACTACGAGCAGTACTTC. V is TRBV11-2 and J is TRBJ2-7; 8 nucleotides align to TRBD2. There are 15 residues in the CDR3. Germline-derived CDR1 and CDR2 are SGHAT and FQNNGV. V lost 5 bases to trimming and J lost 3 bases; unmatched junction nucleotides: 9.

The chain couples TRBV30 to TRBJ2-1; 9 bases fit TRBD2. The CDR3 sequence is 17 residues long. Germline V gene data show CDR1 as GTSNPN and CDR2 as SVGIG (reference sequence). Trimming cost V 2 bases and J 6 bases; bases outside gene matches: 14. CDR3 bases: TGTGCCTGGAGTCCGACCCAGGAGCGGGAGGTGCTCAATGAGCAGTTCTTC. As protein: CAWSPTQEREVLNEQFF.

The chain couples TRBV7-6 to TRBJ2-1; D might be TRBD2 (5 bases). The CDR3 loop spans 17 amino acids. V lost 5 bases, J lost 5 bases, and 22 bases lay in between. Germline values: CDR1 SGHVS, CDR2 FNYEAQ. CDR3 in amino acids: CASSPFDGRGLHNEQFF. For the CDR3, the DNA is TGTGCCAGCAGCCCGTTTGACGGAAGAGGGCTCCACAATGAGCAGTTCTTC.

The chain links TRBV11-2 to TRBJ1-1, with no clear D. Trimming shortened V by 0 bases and J by 5 bases, and 7 bases separated the two germline ends. CDR3 length: 13 amino acids. Per germline, CDR1 SGHAT and CDR2 FQNNGV. The CDR3 protein is CASSLDRGTEAFF. For the CDR3, the DNA is TGTGCCAGCAGCTTAGACAGAGGGACTGAAGCTTTCTTT.

The chain's CDR3 is CASGQGALYTF. The CDR3, as DNA: TGTGCCAGTGGACAGGGGGCCCTCTACACCTTC. The chain links TRBV28 to TRBJ1-2, with TRBD1 identical over 11 bases. The J segment lost 10 bases and the V segment lost 9 bases, leaving 4 bases of the junction unmatched. CDR1 and CDR2 (germline): MDHEN, SYDVKM. CDR3 length: 11 amino acids.

The gene calls are TRBV10-3 and TRBJ1-1; TRBD1 matches 7 bases. The CDR3 is made up of 13 amino acids. Germline V lookup: CDR1 ENHRY, CDR2 SYGVKD. The junction had 5 bases not matched to a gene; V was cut back by 10 bases and J by 0 bases. The CDR3 nucleotides are TGTGCCACCTTACAGGGGCTGAACACTGAAGCTTTCTTT. Encoded protein: CATLQGLNTEAFF.

The chain links TRBV7-9 to TRBJ2-1; 10 bases are a match to TRBD1. Looked up from germline, CDR1 is SEHNR and CDR2 is FQNEAQ (reference sequence). V lost 5 bases to trimming and J lost 7 bases; unmatched junction nucleotides: 11. This CDR3 has 16 residues. The CDR3 region is CASSTPKGQGVNEQFF. The DNA of the CDR3 is TGTGCCAGCAGCACGCCCAAAGGACAGGGGGTAAATGAGCAGTTCTTC. Drawing the rest from reference TRBV7-9 and TRBJ2-1, the complete variable domain is DTGVSQNPRHKITKRGQNVTFRCDPISEHNRLYWYRQTLGQGPEFLTYFQNEAQLEKSRLLSDRFSAERPKGSFSTLEIQRTEQGDSAMYLCASSTPKGQGVNEQFFGPGTRLTVL.

The CDR3 spells CASSIGQGIVAGELFF. Written as DNA, the CDR3 is TGCGCCAGCAGCATAGGACAGGGGATAGTGGCCGGGGAGCTGTTTTTT. V and J are TRBV5-1 and TRBJ2-2; 9 nucleotides match TRBD1. The CDR3 extends over 16 amino acids. With V trimmed by 4 bases and J by 6 bases, 10 bases remained unmatched. Germline CDR1 SGHRS, CDR2 YFSETQ.

The chain has TRBV12-5 and TRBJ2-7, with TRBD2 matching over 7 bases. The germline gives CDR1 LGHNT, CDR2 FRNRAP. The CDR3 totals 15 residues. V was pared by 3 bases and J by 5 bases, with 10 bases of the junction left unmatched. The CDR3 here is CASGFLSTGGNEQYF. DNA of the CDR3: TGTGCTAGTGGTTTTCTCTCCACGGGGGGAAACGAGCAGTACTTC. Variable domain in full (rest from reference TRBV12-5 and TRBJ2-7): DARVTQTPRHKVTEMGQEVTMRCQPILGHNTVFWYRQTMMQGLELLAYFRNRAPLDDSGMPKDRFSAEMPDATLATLKIQPSEPRDSAVYFCASGFLSTGGNEQYFGPGTRLTVT.

CDR3 region: CASSRVREEAFF. CDR3 in DNA: TGTGCCAGTAGTCGGGTGAGGGAGGAAGCTTTCTTT. The chain couples TRBV19 to TRBJ1-1; D call uncertain. CDR3 length equals 12 residues. Germline V gene lookup returns CDR1 LNHDA and CDR2 SQIVND (reference sequence). V dropped 5 bases and J dropped 8 bases, with 12 bases sitting between them.

The chain links TRBV6-1 to TRBJ1-1, with D tentatively TRBD1 (5 bases). Germline V gives CDR1 MNHNS, CDR2 SASEGT. CDR3 length equals 14 residues. V was shortened by 6 bases and J by 0 bases, with 11 bases between the two germline ends. The CDR3 DNA is TGTGCCAGCAGAGAAAGGGGCATGAACACTGAAGCTTTCTTT. Its protein product is CASRERGMNTEAFF.

Comment on this clone: One junction end does not reproduce the germline sequence, and a read error may be involved. The J gene is TRBJ2-3, the V gene TRBV6-4; 13 bases agree with TRBD2. The length of the CDR3 is 14 residues. CDR1 is MRHNA, CDR2 SNTAGT, per germline. The CDR3 reads CASSWTSGSDTRYF. DNA of the CDR3: TGTGCCAGCAGCTGGACTAGCGGGAGTGATACGCGGTATTTT.

In its sample, this clone was seen a few times. This sequence joins TRBV5-6 and TRBJ2-7; D is unclear. The germline V gene encodes CDR1 SGHDT and CDR2 YYEEEE. The V end was cut by 6 bases, the J end by 5 bases, with 3 bases between. This CDR3 is built from 9 residues. CDR3 in amino acids: CASNNEQYF. For the CDR3, the DNA is TGTGCCAGCAATAACGAGCAGTACTTC.

This clone was counted a single time. V gene TRBV28 combines with J gene TRBJ2-5; 7 positions match TRBD1. This CDR3 spans 16 amino acids. From germline, CDR1 is MDHEN and CDR2 SYDVKM. The junction had 12 bases not matched to a gene; V was cut back by 3 bases and J by 5 bases. The CDR3 bases are TGTGCCAGCAGTTTTCCGGGACAGCCGTTCGGGGAGACCCAGTACTTC. As protein: CASSFPGQPFGETQYF.

Notes on this clone: Other DNA sequences within the sample encode an identical CDR3. The chain couples TRBV20-1 to TRBJ2-1, with D maybe TRBD1 (6 bases). This CDR3 contains 11 residues. From germline, CDR1 is DFQATT and CDR2 SNEGSKA (reference sequence). V was clipped by 3 bases and J by 6 bases, with 6 bases between them. CDR3 region: CSASRGNEQFF. CDR3 DNA: TGCAGTGCTAGCAGGGGCAATGAGCAGTTCTTC.

The chain links TRBV25-1 to TRBJ1-2; D remains ambiguous. V gave up 7 bases and J gave up 8 bases, with 14 bases separating them. Germline loops: CDR1 MGHDK, CDR2 SYGVNS. This CDR3 region has 12 residues. The DNA for the CDR3 is TGTGCCAGCAAGGTTTCCGGGTCCGGCTACACCTTC. Its translation: CASKVSGSGYTF.

The gene calls are TRBV15 and TRBJ1-1; possibly TRBD1 for D (5 bases). This CDR3 contains 14 residues. V lost 3 bases and J 6 bases, leaving 14 bases between the germline ends. Per the germline V gene, CDR1 is LNHNV and CDR2 is YYDKDF (reference sequence). This chain's CDR3 is CATSRTAEDPEAFF. For the CDR3, the DNA is TGTGCCACCAGCAGGACAGCCGAGGATCCTGAAGCTTTCTTT. The variable domain in full, with the rest retrieved from reference TRBV15 and TRBJ1-1, is DAMVIQNPRYQVTQFGKPVTLSCSQTLNHNVMYWYQQKSSQAPKLLFHYYDKDFNNEADTPDNFQSRRPNTSFCFLDIRSPGLGDTAMYLCATSRTAEDPEAFFGQGTRLTVV.

The genes are TRBV9 and TRBJ2-1; 9 nucleotides align to TRBD2. CDR1 and CDR2 from the germline V gene are SGDLS and YYNGEE. CDR3 size: 16 residues. V was pared by 1 base and J by 3 bases, with 5 bases of the junction left unmatched. The CDR3 bases are TGTGCCAGCAGCGTAACTTCTAGCGGGGTCTACAATGAGCAGTTCTTC. Translated, it gives CASSVTSSGVYNEQFF.

This clone appeared a single time. This rearrangement joins TRBV27 to TRBJ2-5; TRBD2 aligns across 15 bases. The assigned J gene may be wrong: the sequence end matches TRBJ2-7 better. Germline V gives CDR1 MNHEY, CDR2 SMNVEV (reference sequence). This CDR3 comprises 16 residues. The CDR3 region has the DNA TGTGCCAGCAGTTCGACTGGACTAGCGGGAGGGTACGAGCAGTACTTC. It yields the protein CASSSTGLAGGYEQYF.

This clone was recorded a few times. The chain couples TRBV6-1 to TRBJ2-1; D is possibly TRBD1 (5 bases). The V end was cut by 6 bases, the J end by 4 bases, with 10 bases between. The germline V gene encodes CDR1 MNHNS and CDR2 SASEGT. The CDR3 sequence is 13 residues long. The chain's CDR3 is CASSPDSYNEQFF. The DNA for the CDR3 is TGTGCCAGCAGCCCAGACAGTTACAATGAGCAGTTCTTC.

The chain carries TRBV4-3 and TRBJ1-5; tentatively, D is TRBD1 (6 bases). The CDR3 contains 16 residues. Per germline, CDR1 LGHNA and CDR2 YSLEER. Trimming pared 4 bases from V and 4 bases from J, leaving 17 bases between. In DNA form, the CDR3 reads TGCGCCAGCAGCCCAACCCTCCAGGGGCCGAATCAGCCCCAGCATTTT. Its translation: CASSPTLQGPNQPQHF.

CDR3 bases: TGTGCCAGCAGTTACCGGGGGACAGGAGTCGAGGAGCAGTACTTC. Residues: CASSYRGTGVEEQYF. V is TRBV6-5 and J is TRBJ2-7; 8 bases are a match to TRBD1. Germline trimming cut 2 bases from V and 7 bases from J; bases unmatched to any gene: 10. Germline V gene sequence: CDR1 MNHEY, CDR2 SVGAGI. The CDR3 is 15 residues long.

The chain carries TRBV7-2 and TRBJ2-1; TRBD2 might be the D (6 bases). The CDR3 covers 17 residues. With 1 base removed from V and 6 bases from J, the gap between germline ends came to 19 bases. Germline assignment: CDR1 SGHTA and CDR2 FQGNSA. The CDR3 nucleotides read TGTGCCAGCAGCTTAGGATACGGGGCGGAGGGATCCAATGAGCAGTTCTTC. Amino acids: CASSLGYGAEGSNEQFF.

The chain is built from TRBV2 and TRBJ2-1, with TRBD2 identical over 12 bases. Germline V gives CDR1 SNHLY, CDR2 FYNNEI. The ends lost 1 base at V and 7 bases at J; junction bases unmatched: 2. This CDR3 has 15 residues. The CDR3 loop reads CASSEGLAGENEQFF. The CDR3, as DNA: TGTGCCAGCAGTGAAGGACTAGCGGGAGAAAATGAGCAGTTCTTC.

This chain connects TRBV4-3 to TRBJ1-2; 8 bases map to TRBD1. J lost 5 bases, V lost 0 bases, and 2 bases had no gene match. Germline V CDR1 and CDR2: LGHNA, YSLEER. The CDR3 is 14 residues long. CDR3 loop: CASSQERTGYGYTF. The CDR3 DNA reads TGCGCCAGCAGCCAAGAGAGGACAGGGTATGGCTACACCTTC.

The chain employs TRBV5-6 and TRBJ2-2, with D unclear. This CDR3 is 11 amino acids long. V was cut by 1 base and J by 7 bases, with 2 bases left in between. Per the germline V gene, CDR1 is SGHDT and CDR2 is YYEEEE. In DNA, the CDR3 is TGTGCCAGCAGCTTGTACGGGGAGCTGTTTTTT. It encodes CASSLYGELFF.

The chain combines TRBV6-1 with TRBJ2-2; D may be TRBD1 (5 bases). CDR3 length: 14 residues. Trimming took 7 bases from V and 4 from J, leaving 13 bases between them. CDR1 and CDR2 (germline): MNHNS, SASEGT. DNA of the CDR3: TGTGCCAGCATCCGGGCAGGGCGCACCGGGGAGCTGTTTTTT. This codes for CASIRAGRTGELFF.

This clone was detected once. The V gene is TRBV7-2, the J gene TRBJ2-7, with TRBD2 identical over 8 bases. The CDR3 extends over 16 amino acids. Germline trimming cut 1 base from V and 5 bases from J; bases unmatched to any gene: 10. Germline CDR1 and CDR2: SGHTA and FQGNSA. CDR3 amino acids: CASSLVGRAGGHEQYF. The CDR3 DNA reads TGTGCCAGCAGCTTAGTGGGACGGGCGGGGGGCCACGAGCAGTACTTC.

This clone ranks as medium-sized (0.01 to 0.1%). The chain is built from TRBV6-1 and TRBJ2-5; weak D call: TRBD2 (7 bases). CDR1 MNHNS and CDR2 SASEGT come from the germline V gene. This CDR3 region has 15 residues. V was pared by 2 bases and J by 0 bases, with 10 bases between. The chain's CDR3 is CASSEWGGNQETQYF. CDR3 DNA sequence: TGTGCCAGCAGTGAATGGGGGGGCAACCAAGAGACCCAGTACTTC.

The chain joins TRBV6-1 to TRBJ2-1; perhaps TRBD1 as D (6 bases). The V and J ends lost 4 bases and 4 bases respectively, with 11 bases between them. The CDR3 runs 14 residues. CDR1 and CDR2 from the germline V gene are MNHNS and SASEGT. The CDR3 region is CASSVQGGYNEQFF. DNA of the CDR3: TGTGCCAGCAGTGTACAGGGTGGGTACAATGAGCAGTTCTTC.

The chain couples TRBV5-1 to TRBJ2-7; TRBD1 matches at 9 bases. Trimming cost V 1 base and J 5 bases; bases outside gene matches: 7. In germline, CDR1 is SGHRS, CDR2 YFSETQ. This CDR3 is built from 15 residues. CDR3 residues: CASSLKGQGAHEQYF. CDR3 coding DNA: TGCGCCAGCAGCTTGAAGGGACAGGGAGCCCACGAGCAGTACTTC.

The chain links TRBV25-1 to TRBJ2-7; no firm D call. V gave up 2 bases and J gave up 1 base, with 9 bases separating them. The CDR3 consists of 14 residues. Germline V lookup: CDR1 MGHDK, CDR2 SYGVNS. The DNA of the CDR3 is TGTGCCAGCAGTGAAATTGGGCAGTCCTACGAGCAGTACTTC. Protein sequence: CASSEIGQSYEQYF.